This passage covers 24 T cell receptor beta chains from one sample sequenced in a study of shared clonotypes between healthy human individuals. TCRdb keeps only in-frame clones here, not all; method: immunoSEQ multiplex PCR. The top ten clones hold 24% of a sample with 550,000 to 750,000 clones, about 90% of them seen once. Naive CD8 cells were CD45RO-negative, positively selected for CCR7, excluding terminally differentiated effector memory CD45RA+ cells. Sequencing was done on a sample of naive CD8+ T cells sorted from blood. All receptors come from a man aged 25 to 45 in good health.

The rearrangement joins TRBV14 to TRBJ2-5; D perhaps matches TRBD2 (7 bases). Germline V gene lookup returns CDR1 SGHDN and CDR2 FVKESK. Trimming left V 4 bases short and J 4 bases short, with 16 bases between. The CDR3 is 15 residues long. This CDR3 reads CASSRVRGARETQYF. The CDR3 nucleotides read TGTGCCAGCAGCCGAGTTCGGGGGGCGAGAGAGACCCAGTACTTC. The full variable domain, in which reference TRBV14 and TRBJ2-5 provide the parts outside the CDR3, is EAGVTQFPSHSVIEKGQTVTLRCDPISGHDNLYWYRRVMGKEIKFLLHFVKESKQDESGMPNNRFLAERTGGTYSTLKVQPAELEDSGVYFCASSRVRGARETQYFGPGTRLLVL.

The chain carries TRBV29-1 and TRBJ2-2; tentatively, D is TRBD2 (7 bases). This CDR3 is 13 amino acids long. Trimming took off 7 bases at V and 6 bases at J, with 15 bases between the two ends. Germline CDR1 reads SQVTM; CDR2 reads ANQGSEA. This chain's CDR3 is CSAGGGSAGELFF. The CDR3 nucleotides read TGCAGCGCGGGGGGCGGGAGCGCCGGGGAGCTGTTTTTT.

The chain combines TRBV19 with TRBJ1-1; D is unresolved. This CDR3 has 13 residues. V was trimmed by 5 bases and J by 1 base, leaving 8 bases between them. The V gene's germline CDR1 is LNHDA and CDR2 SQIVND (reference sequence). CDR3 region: CASSPRGNTEAFF. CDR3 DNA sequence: TGTGCCAGTAGTCCCCGTGGGAACACTGAAGCTTTCTTT.

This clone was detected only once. CDR3 sequence (DNA): TGCGCCAGCAGCTTGGTTTTAGGCGGCGGGGACAATGAGCAGTTCTTC. Its translation is CASSLVLGGGDNEQFF. This chain joins TRBV5-1 and TRBJ2-1; possibly TRBD2 for D (6 bases). Germline CDR1 is SGHRS and CDR2 is YFSETQ. The V and J ends lost 0 bases and 5 bases respectively, with 15 bases between them. The CDR3 has 16 residues.

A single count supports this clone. In nucleotides, the CDR3 is TGTGCCAGCAGCTTTGAGCGGGGAGATGAATTGGGGCAGTTCTTC. It encodes CASSFERGDELGQFF. This chain uses TRBV7-9 with TRBJ2-1; 7 bases match TRBD2. The V and J ends lost 3 bases and 12 bases, in that order; junction bases with no gene match: 14. The length of the CDR3 is 15 residues. CDR1 is SEHNR, CDR2 FQNEAQ, per germline (reference sequence).

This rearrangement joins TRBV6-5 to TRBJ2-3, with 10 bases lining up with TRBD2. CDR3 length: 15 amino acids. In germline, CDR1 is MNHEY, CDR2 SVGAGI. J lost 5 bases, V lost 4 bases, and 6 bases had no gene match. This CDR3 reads CASSFLGLAEDTQYF. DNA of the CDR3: TGTGCCAGCAGTTTTCTTGGACTAGCGGAAGATACGCAGTATTTT.

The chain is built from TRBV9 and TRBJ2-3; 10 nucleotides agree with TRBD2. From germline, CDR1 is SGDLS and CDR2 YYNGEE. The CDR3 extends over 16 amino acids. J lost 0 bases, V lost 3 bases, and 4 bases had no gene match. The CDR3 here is CASSAWTSGSTDTQYF. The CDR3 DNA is TGTGCCAGCAGCGCCTGGACTAGCGGTAGCACAGATACGCAGTATTTT.

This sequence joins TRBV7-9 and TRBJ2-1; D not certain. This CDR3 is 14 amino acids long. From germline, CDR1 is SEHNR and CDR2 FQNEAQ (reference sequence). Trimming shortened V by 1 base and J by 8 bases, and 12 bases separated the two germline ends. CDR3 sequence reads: CASSLVGRKYEQFF. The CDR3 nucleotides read TGTGCCAGCAGCTTAGTTGGGCGTAAATATGAGCAGTTCTTC.

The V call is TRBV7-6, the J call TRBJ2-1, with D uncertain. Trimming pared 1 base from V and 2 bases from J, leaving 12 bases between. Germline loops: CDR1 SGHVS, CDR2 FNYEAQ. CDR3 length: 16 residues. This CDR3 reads CASSLGWDSPYNEQFF. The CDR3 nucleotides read TGTGCCAGCAGCTTAGGTTGGGATTCCCCCTACAATGAGCAGTTCTTC. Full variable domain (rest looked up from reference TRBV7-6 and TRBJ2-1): GAGVSQSPRYKVTKRGQDVALRCDPISGHVSLYWYRQALGQGPEFLTYFNYEAQQDKSGLPNDRFSAERPEGSISTLTIQRTEQRDSAMYRCASSLGWDSPYNEQFFGPGTRLTVL.

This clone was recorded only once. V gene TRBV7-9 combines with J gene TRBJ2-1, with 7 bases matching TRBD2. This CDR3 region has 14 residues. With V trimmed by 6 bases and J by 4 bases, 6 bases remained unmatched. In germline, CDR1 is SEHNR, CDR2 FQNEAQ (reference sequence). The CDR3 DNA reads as TGTGCCAGCAGAAAGGGAGGGTTATACAATGAGCAGTTCTTC. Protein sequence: CASRKGGLYNEQFF.

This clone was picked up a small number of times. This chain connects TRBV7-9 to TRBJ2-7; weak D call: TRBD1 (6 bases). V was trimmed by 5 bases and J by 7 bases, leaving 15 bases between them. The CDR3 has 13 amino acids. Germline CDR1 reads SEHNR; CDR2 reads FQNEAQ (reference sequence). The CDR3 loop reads CASSPRTVGEQYF. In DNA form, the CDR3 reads TGTGCCAGCAGCCCGCGGACAGTAGGGGAGCAGTACTTC. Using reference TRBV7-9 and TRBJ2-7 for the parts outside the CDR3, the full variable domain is DTGVSQNPRHKITKRGQNVTFRCDPISEHNRLYWYRQTLGQGPEFLTYFQNEAQLEKSRLLSDRFSAERPKGSFSTLEIQRTEQGDSAMYLCASSPRTVGEQYFGPGTRLTVT.

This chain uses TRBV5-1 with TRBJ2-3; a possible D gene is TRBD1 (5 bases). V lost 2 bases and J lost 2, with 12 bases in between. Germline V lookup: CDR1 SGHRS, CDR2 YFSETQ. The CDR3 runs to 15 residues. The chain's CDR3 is CASSFQAGHTDTQYF. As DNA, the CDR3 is TGCGCCAGCAGCTTCCAGGCAGGGCACACAGATACGCAGTATTTT.

The CDR3 loop is CATRSKRFNYGYTF. DNA for the CDR3: TGTGCCACCCGATCGAAAAGGTTCAACTATGGCTACACCTTC. The rearrangement joins TRBV19 to TRBJ1-2, with unresolved D. Trimming shortened V by 10 bases and J by 2 bases, and 17 bases separated the two germline ends. Germline CDR1 and CDR2: LNHDA and SQIVND (reference sequence). The CDR3 sequence is 14 residues long.

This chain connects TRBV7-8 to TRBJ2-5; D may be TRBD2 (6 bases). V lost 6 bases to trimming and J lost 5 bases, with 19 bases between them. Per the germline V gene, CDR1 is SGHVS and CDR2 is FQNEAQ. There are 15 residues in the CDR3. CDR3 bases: TGTGCCAGCAGGCCCGGCCGTCCGACTAGGGAGACCCAGTACTTC. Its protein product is CASRPGRPTRETQYF.

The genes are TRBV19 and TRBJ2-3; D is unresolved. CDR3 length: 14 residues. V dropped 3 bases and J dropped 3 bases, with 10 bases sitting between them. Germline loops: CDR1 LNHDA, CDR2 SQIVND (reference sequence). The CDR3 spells CASSMVSVTDTQYF. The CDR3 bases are TGTGCCAGTAGTATGGTCAGCGTGACAGATACGCAGTATTTT.

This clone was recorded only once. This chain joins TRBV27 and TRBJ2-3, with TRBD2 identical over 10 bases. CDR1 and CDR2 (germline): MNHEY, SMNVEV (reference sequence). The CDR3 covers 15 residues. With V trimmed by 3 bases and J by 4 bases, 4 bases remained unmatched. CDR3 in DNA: TGTGCCAGCAGTTTTTTACTAGCGGGATCAGATACGCAGTATTTT. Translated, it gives CASSFLLAGSDTQYF.

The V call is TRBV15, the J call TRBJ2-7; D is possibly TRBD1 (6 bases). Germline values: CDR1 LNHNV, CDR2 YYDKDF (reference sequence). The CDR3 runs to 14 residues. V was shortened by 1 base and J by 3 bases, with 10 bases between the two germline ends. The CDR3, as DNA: TGTGCCACCAGCAGAGTGGACAGTTACTACGAGCAGTACTTC. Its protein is CATSRVDSYYEQYF.

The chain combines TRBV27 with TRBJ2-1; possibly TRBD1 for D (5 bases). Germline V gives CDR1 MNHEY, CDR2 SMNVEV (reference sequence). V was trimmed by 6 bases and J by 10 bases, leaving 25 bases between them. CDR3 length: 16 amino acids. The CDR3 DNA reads TGTGCCAGCAGCTCCCGGATCGCGCTAGGGGCCTTAGAGCAGTTCTTC. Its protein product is CASSSRIALGALEQFF.

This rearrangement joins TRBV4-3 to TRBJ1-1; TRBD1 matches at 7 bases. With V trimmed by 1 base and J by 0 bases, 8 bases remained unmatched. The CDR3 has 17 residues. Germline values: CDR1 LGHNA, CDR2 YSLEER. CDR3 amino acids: CASSQVGQDNMNTEAFF. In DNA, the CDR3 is TGCGCCAGCAGCCAAGTAGGACAGGACAACATGAACACTGAAGCTTTCTTT.

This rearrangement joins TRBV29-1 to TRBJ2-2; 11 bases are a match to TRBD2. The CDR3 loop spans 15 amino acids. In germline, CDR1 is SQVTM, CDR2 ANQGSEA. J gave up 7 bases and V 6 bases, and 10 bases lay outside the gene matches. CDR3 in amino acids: CSVGGSGRAYGELFF. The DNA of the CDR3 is TGCAGCGTCGGCGGTAGCGGGAGGGCCTACGGGGAGCTGTTTTTT.

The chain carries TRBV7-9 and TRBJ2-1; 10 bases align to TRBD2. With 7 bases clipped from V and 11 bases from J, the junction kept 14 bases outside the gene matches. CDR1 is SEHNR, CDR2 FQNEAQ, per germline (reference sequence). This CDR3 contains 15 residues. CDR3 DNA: TGTGCCAGCAACCAACTAGCGGGATCCACAATTAAGCAGTTCTTC. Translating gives CASNQLAGSTIKQFF.

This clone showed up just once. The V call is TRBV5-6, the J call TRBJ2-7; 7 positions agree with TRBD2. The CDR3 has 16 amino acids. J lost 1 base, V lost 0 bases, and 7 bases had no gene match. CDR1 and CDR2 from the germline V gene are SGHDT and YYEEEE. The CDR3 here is CASSLEGGSISYEQYF. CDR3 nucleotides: TGTGCCAGCAGCTTGGAAGGCGGGAGTATTTCCTACGAGCAGTACTTC.

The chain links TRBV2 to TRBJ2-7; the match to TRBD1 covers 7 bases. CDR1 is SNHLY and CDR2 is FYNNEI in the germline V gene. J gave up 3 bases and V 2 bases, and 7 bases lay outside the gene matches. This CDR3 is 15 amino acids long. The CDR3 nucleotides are TGTGCCAGCAGTGAATTGGGGACAGAGAACTACGAGCAGTACTTC. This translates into CASSELGTENYEQYF.

This CDR3 is CAIRPLAGVFEQYF. The CDR3 DNA is TGTGCCATCAGACCACTAGCGGGAGTCTTCGAGCAGTACTTC. V usage is TRBV10-3 and J usage is TRBJ2-7; 11 bases are a match to TRBD2. The CDR3 is made up of 14 amino acids. J lost 6 bases, V lost 6 bases, and 7 bases had no gene match. Germline values: CDR1 ENHRY, CDR2 SYGVKD.